The entry below describes one T cell receptor (beta chain). This record belongs to a study of CD8 T cells in Susac syndrome. Germline CDR1 reads SQVTM; CDR2 reads ANQGSEA. V lost 4 bases and J 0 bases, leaving 12 bases between the germline ends. The CDR3 consists of 14 residues. Random hexamers were used to reverse transcribe 0.5 to 1 ug of RNA. One entry per CDR3 protein results from TCRdb running MiXCR on the immunoSEQ multiplex PCR reads. The sample contains about 240,000 distinct CDR3 sequences, about 96% of which appear only once. The receptor's source is a human donor with Susac syndrome. Material: CD4+ T cells from PBMCs. This chain joins TRBV29-1 and TRBJ1-2, with D possibly being TRBD1 (6 bases). The CDR3 region is CSVVGGRTNYGYTF. The CDR3 DNA is TGCAGCGTTGTGGGGGGCAGAACTAACTATGGCTACACCTTC. The complete variable domain, with remaining parts taken from reference TRBV29-1 and TRBJ1-2, reads SAVISQKPSRDICQRGTSLTIQCQVDSQVTMMFWYRQQPGQSLTLIATANQGSEATYESGFVIDKFPISRPNLTFSTLTVSNMSPEDSSIYLCSVVGGRTNYGYTFGSGTRLTVV.